Listed below are T cell receptor beta chains from one sample, sequenced in a study of T cell responses to AZD1222 COVID-19 vaccine. TCRdb's table, derived via immunoSEQ multiplex PCR, lists solely in-frame clones and lacks some. Of some 130,000 clones in the sample, approximately 92% are singletons; the top ten hold 6.5% to 8.5%. Sequences were derived from peripheral blood, sampled 28 days after the second AZD1222 dose. The source is an adult who received the AZD1222 COVID-19 vaccine. The CDR3 runs from the conserved cysteine through the conserved F or W. The D gene is left open where the match is weak. Part of the rows lack a size; the others show once, few, many or a class for expanded clones.

v_call	j_call	clone_size	d_call	cdr3_aa	cdr3_nt
TRBV29-1	TRBJ1-6	-	TRBD1	CSVEPSRGSPLHF	TGCAGCGTTGAGCCCTCCAGGGGGTCACCCCTCCACTTT
TRBV6-4	TRBJ2-2	-	TRBD2	CASTPDSGGAGELFF	TGTGCCAGCACCCCGGACTCGGGAGGGGCCGGGGAGCTGTTTTTT
TRBV6-1	TRBJ2-5	-	-	CASSEALRFSETQYF	TGTGCCAGCAGTGAAGCGCTTCGGTTTTCGGAGACCCAGTACTTC
TRBV9	TRBJ1-3	-	-	CASGDPGRNTIYF	TGTGCCAGCGGCGACCCGGGAAGAAACACCATATATTTT
TRBV15	TRBJ1-3	-	-	CATSRDSGRNTIYF	TGTGCCACCAGCAGAGATTCAGGGCGCAACACCATATATTTT
TRBV7-8	TRBJ1-2	-	-	CASRTDRFGDYGYTF	TGTGCCAGCAGAACCGACAGGTTTGGGGACTATGGCTACACCTTC
TRBV6-6	TRBJ1-2	once	TRBD1	CASRTDRAHGYTF	TGTGCCAGCAGAACCGACAGGGCTCATGGCTACACCTTC
TRBV5-4	TRBJ1-1	-	-	CASRQQSNTEAFF	TGTGCCAGCCGACAGCAAAGCAACACTGAAGCTTTCTTT
TRBV12-3/TRBV12-4	TRBJ1-1	-	-	CASSVRTDTEAFF	TGTGCCAGCAGCGTCAGGACGGACACTGAAGCTTTCTTT
TRBV30	TRBJ1-5	-	TRBD1	CAWSEQGAGNQPQHF	TGTGCCTGGAGCGAACAGGGGGCTGGCAATCAGCCCCAGCATTTT
TRBV7-2	TRBJ2-1	-	-	CASNLGQAGQFF	TGTGCCAGCAACTTGGGTCAGGCGGGCCAGTTCTTC
TRBV7-2	TRBJ1-5	-	TRBD1	CASSLGQGGSNQPQHF	TGTGCCAGCAGCTTAGGGCAGGGGGGTTCCAATCAGCCCCAGCATTTT
TRBV9	TRBJ2-7	-	TRBD1	CASSADRGGYEQYF	TGTGCCAGCAGCGCGGACAGGGGAGGTTACGAGCAGTACTTC
TRBV4-1	TRBJ1-3	-	TRBD1	CASSQDWDRSSGNTIYF	TGCGCCAGCAGCCAAGATTGGGACAGAAGCTCTGGAAACACCATATATTTT
TRBV4-1	TRBJ1-2	-	-	CASSQVQVGGYTF	TGCGCCAGCAGCCAAGTCCAAGTAGGAGGCTACACCTTC
TRBV4-2	TRBJ2-5	-	TRBD1	CASSQRGRETQYF	TGTGCCAGCAGCCAAAGGGGGCGAGAGACCCAGTACTTC
TRBV19	TRBJ1-2	-	-	CASSTGLDILGGYTF	TGTGCCAGTAGTACAGGACTCGATATCCTGGGGGGCTACACCTTC
TRBV7-2	TRBJ2-3	-	TRBD2	CASSYGLARGDTQYF	TGTGCCAGCAGTTACGGACTAGCCCGGGGGGATACGCAGTATTTT
TRBV10-3	TRBJ2-5	-	-	CAISEGMEETQYF	TGTGCCATCAGTGAAGGGATGGAAGAGACCCAGTACTTC
TRBV12-3/TRBV12-4	TRBJ1-1	once	TRBD1	CASGHRGRAFF	TGTGCCAGCGGACACAGGGGGCGAGCTTTCTTT
TRBV18	TRBJ1-1	few	-	CASSLQVRQEAFF	TGTGCCAGCTCACTACAGGTTCGCCAGGAAGCTTTCTTT
TRBV3-1/TRBV3-2	TRBJ1-5	once	TRBD1	CASSQDRTGGGNQPQHF	TGTGCCAGCAGCCAAGATAGGACAGGGGGTGGCAATCAGCCCCAGCATTTT
TRBV2	TRBJ1-2	-	TRBD1	CASSSGTGDYGYTF	TGTGCCAGCAGTTCCGGGACAGGGGACTATGGCTACACCTTC
TRBV3-1/TRBV3-2	TRBJ1-5	-	-	CASSQEDQPQHF	TGTGCCAGCAGCCAAGAAGATCAGCCCCAGCATTTT
TRBV5-1	TRBJ2-7	once	-	CASSLGAVYEQYF	TGCGCCAGCAGCTTGGGGGCAGTATACGAGCAGTACTTC
TRBV10-3	TRBJ1-5	-	-	CAIKAGGGNNQPQHF	TGTGCCATCAAGGCCGGTGGGGGAAACAATCAGCCCCAGCATTTT
TRBV6-6	TRBJ1-6	-	-	CASRRDRFSYNSPLHF	TGTGCCAGCAGACGTGACAGATTCTCCTATAATTCACCCCTCCACTTT
TRBV10-3	TRBJ1-2	-	TRBD1	CAIGAGQGAFGYTF	TGTGCCATCGGGGCGGGACAGGGTGCTTTTGGCTACACCTTC
TRBV15	TRBJ2-7	-	-	CATSRGAGPTYEQYF	TGTGCCACCAGCAGAGGGGCGGGGCCGACCTACGAGCAGTACTTC
TRBV6-6	TRBJ1-4	-	-	CASSQGATNEKLFF	TGTGCCAGCAGTCAGGGAGCAACTAATGAAAAACTGTTTTTT
TRBV3-1/TRBV3-2	TRBJ2-1	-	-	CASSQVPSYNEQFF	TGTGCCAGCAGCCAAGTTCCCAGCTACAATGAGCAGTTCTTC
TRBV27	TRBJ1-1	-	-	CASSFPKAFF	TGTGCCAGCAGTTTTCCCAAAGCTTTCTTT
TRBV7-3	TRBJ2-1	-	TRBD2	CASSESGAVDEQFF	TGTGCCAGCAGCGAAAGCGGGGCCGTGGATGAGCAGTTCTTC
TRBV14	TRBJ2-7	-	-	CASSQDWGTFPYEQYF	TGTGCCAGCAGCCAAGATTGGGGGACTTTCCCCTACGAGCAGTACTTC
TRBV11-3	TRBJ1-2	-	-	CASSLAEGRGDGYTF	TGTGCCAGCAGCTTAGCCGAGGGCAGGGGAGATGGCTACACCTTC